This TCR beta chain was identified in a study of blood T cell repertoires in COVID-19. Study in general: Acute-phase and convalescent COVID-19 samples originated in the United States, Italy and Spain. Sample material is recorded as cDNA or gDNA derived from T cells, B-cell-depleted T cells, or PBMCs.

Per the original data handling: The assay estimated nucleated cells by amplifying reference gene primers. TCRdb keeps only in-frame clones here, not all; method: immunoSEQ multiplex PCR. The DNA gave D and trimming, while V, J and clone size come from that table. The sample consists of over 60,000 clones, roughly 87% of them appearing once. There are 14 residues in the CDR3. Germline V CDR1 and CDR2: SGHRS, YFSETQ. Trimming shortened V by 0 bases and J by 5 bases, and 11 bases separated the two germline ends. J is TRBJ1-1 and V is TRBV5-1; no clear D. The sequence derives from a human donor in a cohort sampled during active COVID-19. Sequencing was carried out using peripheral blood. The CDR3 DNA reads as TGCGCCAGCAGCTTGGTATCGGGAGGGACTGAAGCTTTCTTT. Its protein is CASSLVSGGTEAFF.